These T cell receptor beta chains were read from a single sample in a study of shared clonotypes between healthy human individuals. Clones were read by immunoSEQ multiplex PCR, and TCRdb kept only the in-frame ones, dropping some. Among around 2,000,000 clones listed, about 95% were seen once. What was sequenced was naive CD8+ T cells sorted from blood. The receptors here all came from a man aged 18-30 years in good health. The CDR3 runs from the conserved cysteine through the conserved F or W. D genes are given only for firm matches. Size is stated for part of the rows, as once, few or many counts, or as a class when the clone is expanded.

len: 15; abundance: -; j_gene: TRBJ2-2; d_gene: -; v_gene: TRBV10-2; CDR3aa: CASSESWINTGELFF; CDR3nt: TGCGCCAGCAGTGAGAGCTGGATAAACACCGGGGAGCTGTTTTTT
len: 15; abundance: -; j_gene: TRBJ1-1; d_gene: TRBD1; v_gene: TRBV15; CDR3aa: CATSRVGQGGTEAFF; CDR3nt: TGTGCCACCAGCAGAGTGGGACAGGGGGGGACTGAAGCTTTCTTT
len: 13; abundance: -; j_gene: TRBJ2-2; d_gene: -; v_gene: TRBV6-4; CDR3aa: CASSNTNTGELFF; CDR3nt: TGTGCCAGCAGTAACACGAACACCGGGGAGCTGTTTTTT
len: 11; abundance: -; j_gene: TRBJ2-1; d_gene: -; v_gene: TRBV29-1; CDR3aa: CSVRPGGEQFF; CDR3nt: TGCAGCGTTCGACCGGGCGGTGAGCAGTTCTTC
len: 18; abundance: -; j_gene: TRBJ2-1; d_gene: -; v_gene: TRBV5-1; CDR3aa: CASSLGHDWFTSYNEQFF; CDR3nt: TGCGCCAGCAGCTTGGGACATGACTGGTTTACCTCCTACAATGAGCAGTTCTTC
len: 16; abundance: once; j_gene: TRBJ2-1; d_gene: TRBD2; v_gene: TRBV9; CDR3aa: CASSLRAGGIWNEQFF; CDR3nt: TGTGCCAGCAGCCTCCGGGCGGGAGGGATTTGGAATGAGCAGTTCTTC
len: 15; abundance: -; j_gene: TRBJ1-1; d_gene: TRBD1; v_gene: TRBV27; CDR3aa: CASSSTGTGGTEAFF; CDR3nt: TGTGCCAGCAGTTCCACAGGGACAGGGGGCACTGAAGCTTTCTTT
len: 15; abundance: -; j_gene: TRBJ2-3; d_gene: -; v_gene: TRBV9; CDR3aa: CASSGPGGGTDTQYF; CDR3nt: TGTGCCAGCAGCGGCCCGGGTGGCGGTACAGATACGCAGTATTTT
len: 11; abundance: -; j_gene: TRBJ1-1; d_gene: -; v_gene: TRBV29-1; CDR3aa: CSVEANTEAFF; CDR3nt: TGCAGCGTTGAAGCCAACACTGAAGCTTTCTTT
len: 15; abundance: -; j_gene: TRBJ2-7; d_gene: -; v_gene: TRBV4-3; CDR3aa: CASSQEQEGVYEQYF; CDR3nt: TGCGCCAGCAGCCAAGAACAAGAGGGTGTGTACGAGCAGTACTTC
len: 14; abundance: -; j_gene: TRBJ2-7; d_gene: TRBD2; v_gene: TRBV7-6; CDR3aa: CASSFRTSGGEQYF; CDR3nt: TGTGCCAGCAGTTTCCGGACTAGCGGGGGGGAGCAGTACTTC
len: 17; abundance: once; j_gene: TRBJ1-4; d_gene: -; v_gene: TRBV6-1; CDR3aa: CASSEALRGGVNEKLFF; CDR3nt: TGTGCCAGCAGTGAAGCGCTTCGCGGGGGGGTAAATGAAAAACTGTTTTTT
len: 13; abundance: -; j_gene: TRBJ2-5; d_gene: -; v_gene: TRBV13; CDR3aa: CASSIQGEETQYF; CDR3nt: TGTGCCAGCAGCATACAGGGAGAGGAGACCCAGTACTTC
len: 16; abundance: -; j_gene: TRBJ2-5; d_gene: -; v_gene: TRBV19; CDR3aa: CAPPAAPSLGQETQYF; CDR3nt: TGTGCCCCCCCGGCGGCTCCATCCCTGGGGCAAGAGACCCAGTACTTC
len: 18; abundance: -; j_gene: TRBJ2-2; d_gene: TRBD2; v_gene: TRBV4-3; CDR3aa: CASSQDRVGGSRTGELFF; CDR3nt: TGCGCCAGCAGCCAAGATAGGGTTGGCGGGAGTCGGACCGGGGAGCTGTTTTTT
len: 15; abundance: -; j_gene: TRBJ1-4; d_gene: -; v_gene: TRBV10-3; CDR3aa: CAISEGEGENEKLFF; CDR3nt: TGTGCCATCAGTGAGGGTGAAGGCGAGAATGAAAAACTGTTTTTT
len: 14; abundance: once; j_gene: TRBJ1-6; d_gene: -; v_gene: TRBV7-2; CDR3aa: CASSVGTLGSPLHF; CDR3nt: TGTGCCAGCAGCGTGGGGACTCTTGGTTCACCCCTCCACTTT
len: 13; abundance: -; j_gene: TRBJ2-7; d_gene: -; v_gene: TRBV7-6; CDR3aa: CASSPDYRDEQYF; CDR3nt: TGTGCCAGCAGTCCTGACTACCGGGACGAGCAGTACTTC
len: 15; abundance: -; j_gene: TRBJ1-2; d_gene: -; v_gene: TRBV9; CDR3aa: CASSGIEGGNYGYTF; CDR3nt: TGTGCCAGCAGCGGAATAGAGGGGGGCAACTATGGCTACACCTTC
len: 15; abundance: -; j_gene: TRBJ2-3; d_gene: TRBD1; v_gene: TRBV2; CDR3aa: CASSWTGQGSDTQYF; CDR3nt: TGTGCCAGCAGTTGGACGGGACAGGGGTCAGATACGCAGTATTTT
len: 18; abundance: -; j_gene: TRBJ2-2; d_gene: -; v_gene: TRBV9; CDR3aa: CASSFSGHDVNGPGELFF; CDR3nt: TGTGCCAGCAGCTTTTCCGGACATGACGTGAATGGACCCGGGGAGCTGTTTTTT
len: 14; abundance: -; j_gene: TRBJ1-1; d_gene: -; v_gene: TRBV6-1; CDR3aa: CASSESGPNTEAFF; CDR3nt: TGTGCCAGCAGTGAATCAGGACCGAACACTGAAGCTTTCTTT
len: 13; abundance: -; j_gene: TRBJ1-1; d_gene: -; v_gene: TRBV5-1; CDR3aa: CASSSGTSTEAFF; CDR3nt: TGCGCCAGCAGCTCCGGGACGTCCACTGAAGCTTTCTTT
len: 16; abundance: once; j_gene: TRBJ1-1; d_gene: -; v_gene: TRBV27; CDR3aa: CASSLSSGGVPAKAFF; CDR3nt: TGTGCCAGCAGTTTATCGTCAGGAGGGGTCCCGGCGAAAGCTTTCTTT
len: 14; abundance: -; j_gene: TRBJ1-3; d_gene: -; v_gene: TRBV7-2; CDR3aa: CASSFGQSGNTIYF; CDR3nt: TGTGCCAGCAGCTTCGGACAGTCTGGAAACACCATATATTTT
len: 18; abundance: once; j_gene: TRBJ2-1; d_gene: TRBD2; v_gene: TRBV9; CDR3aa: CASSGDPRGLAGDNEQFF; CDR3nt: TGTGCCAGCAGCGGAGACCCCCGAGGACTAGCGGGAGACAATGAGCAGTTCTTC
len: 14; abundance: few; j_gene: TRBJ2-7; d_gene: -; v_gene: TRBV5-5; CDR3aa: CASSLAGEHYEQYF; CDR3nt: TGTGCCAGCAGCTTGGCCGGGGAACACTACGAGCAGTACTTC